This paragraph covers one T cell receptor beta chain sequence. Its specific antigen is unknown. There are no base qualities to consult, and no much larger clone falls within one base. Donors were a few dozen systemically healthy Caucasian individuals from Russia aged 6 to 90 years. Each donor gave about 9.7 milliliters of peripheral blood, drawn into EDTA-treated Vacutainer tubes. PBMCs were isolated by Ficoll-Paque density-gradient centrifugation, with at least 7 million obtained per sample. Total RNA was extracted from PBMCs with Trizol reagent, with at least 5.5 micrograms obtained per sample. Naive CD45RAhigh/CD27high T cell percentages were measured by flow cytometry on a PBMC aliquot from every donor. The library was prepared using 5' RACE. The sequencing machine was an Illumina HiSeq 2500. A second PCR of about 7 to 12 cycles was performed with a sample-barcoded 5' primer and a J-beta primer mix. A template-switch 5' adaptor carrying 12 random nucleotides introduced a unique molecular identifier onto each TCR beta cDNA molecule. At least 2.5 million CDR3-containing paired-end reads were obtained from each sample. All of the RNA was converted into first-strand cDNA using the Mint cDNA synthesis kit, with a TRBC-specific oligonucleotide serving as the primer. Following uracil-DNA glycosylase treatment, all cDNA underwent a first 18-cycle PCR with the universal primers M1SS and BC2_uni_R. Per the original workflow: Each sample was normalized by randomly selecting 1 million high-quality reads, each carrying a distinct molecular identifier. Reads sharing molecular identifiers were discarded rather than binned into consensus sequences. CDR3 identification, clonotype clustering and error correction used MiTCR with a Q25 quality threshold and the strictest error-elimination algorithm. A nonparametric unseen species model with Euler transformation was used to estimate a lower bound on total TCR beta diversity. Using fastp trimming at Q25 and MiXCR clonotype assembly, TCRdb reanalyzed the public sequencing data and kept in-frame beta chains. One record per CDR3 amino acid sequence lists the most common genes and DNA. The V and J calls reflect TCRdb's pipeline rather than the authors' work. For this sample there are about 640,000 distinct CDR3 sequences; approximately 30% appear just once. The ten largest clones take up about a sixth of the sample.

This specimen comes from a study of blood T cells in healthy people across ages (dated by TCRdb to the mid-2010s). Describing the broader study: In model experiments, roughly one uniquely barcoded TCR beta cDNA molecule per two T cells was captured by template switching. Age-related changes in TCR beta repertoire diversity were measured in the study by deep sequencing normalized with unique cDNA molecular identifiers. The donors were divided into four age groups: young (average around 17 years), middle-aged (about 39), aged (around 59) and long-lived (about 90). To avoid experimental bias, donors of different ages were randomly spread across the sequencing lanes. The study analyzed two additional independent replicas of 1 million unique cDNA reads from the same blood draw for two donors, one aged 18 to 30 and one aged 80 or older.

Results and caveats for the whole study, not just this receptor: Estimates of total diversity from one million sequenced T cells were regarded as lower bounds and underestimates. The percentage of naive T cells measured by flow cytometry correlated strongly with observed TCR beta diversity. Compared with the aged group, the long-lived group had more naive CD4+ T cells, fewer expanded clones and increased TCR diversity, a pattern suggesting age selection. Observed TCR beta diversity per million T cells fell roughly linearly with age, and a significant reduction was already apparent by age roughly 40. Since profiling was done on bulk unsorted PBMCs, naive and antigen-experienced compartments could not be conclusively compared. Because donor CMV infection status was unknown, age-related changes in expanded clonotypes were potentially confounded.

This clonotype was obtained from a woman of 80 years or more in good health. The sequenced material came from blood.

The CDR3 region has the sequence CSVEDFGTQYF. The base sequence is TGCAGCGTTGAAGATTTTGGGACCCAGTACTTC. The rearrangement combines TRBV29-1 with TRBJ2-5, with the D gene call left open. Its CDR3 holds 11 amino acids, cysteine through phenylalanine. Kept here is only the CDR3 DNA, which spans 33 bases and is read in frame from base 1. CDR1 SQVTM and CDR2 ANQGSEA were looked up in the germline V gene. The V and J ends are trimmed by 0 bases and 7 bases, leaving 6 bases between them.